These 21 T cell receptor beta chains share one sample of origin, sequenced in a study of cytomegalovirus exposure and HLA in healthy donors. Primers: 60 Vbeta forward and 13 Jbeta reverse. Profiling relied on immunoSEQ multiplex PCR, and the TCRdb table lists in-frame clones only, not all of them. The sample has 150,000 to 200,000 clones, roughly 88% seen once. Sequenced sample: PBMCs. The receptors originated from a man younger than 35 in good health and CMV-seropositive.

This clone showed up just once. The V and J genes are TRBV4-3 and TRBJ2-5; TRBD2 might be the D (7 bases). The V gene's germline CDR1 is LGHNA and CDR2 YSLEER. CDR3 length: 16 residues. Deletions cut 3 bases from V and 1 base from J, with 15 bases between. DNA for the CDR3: TGCGCCAGCAGCCAGAGGGGGTGGGGGGGCCAAGAGACCCAGTACTTC. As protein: CASSQRGWGGQETQYF.

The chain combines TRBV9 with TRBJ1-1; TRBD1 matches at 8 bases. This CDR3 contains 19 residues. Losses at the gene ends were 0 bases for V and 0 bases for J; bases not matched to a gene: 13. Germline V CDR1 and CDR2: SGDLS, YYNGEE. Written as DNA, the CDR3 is TGTGCCAGCAGCGTAGATCCCTGGACAGGGTTTGGTGTGAACACTGAAGCTTTCTTT. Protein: CASSVDPWTGFGVNTEAFF.

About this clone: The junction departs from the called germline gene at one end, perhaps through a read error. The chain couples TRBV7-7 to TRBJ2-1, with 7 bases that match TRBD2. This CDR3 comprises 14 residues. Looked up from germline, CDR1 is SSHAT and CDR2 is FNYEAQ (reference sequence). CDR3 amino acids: CASSLGVGGDEQFF. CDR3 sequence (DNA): TGTGCTAGCAGCTTAGGGGTGGGAGGGGATGAGCAGTTCTTC.

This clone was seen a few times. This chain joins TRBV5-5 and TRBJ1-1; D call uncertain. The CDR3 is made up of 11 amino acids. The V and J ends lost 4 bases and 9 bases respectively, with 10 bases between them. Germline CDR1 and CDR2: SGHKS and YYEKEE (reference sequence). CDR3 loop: CASSPGPKAFF. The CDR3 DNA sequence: TGTGCCAGCAGCCCCGGTCCTAAAGCTTTCTTT.

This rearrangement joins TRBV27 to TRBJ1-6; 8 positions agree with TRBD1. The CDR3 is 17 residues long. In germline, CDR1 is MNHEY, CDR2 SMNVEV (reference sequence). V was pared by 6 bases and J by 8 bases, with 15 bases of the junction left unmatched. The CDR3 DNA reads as TGTGCCAGCAGCCACCTACGGCCCGGACAGGGTGATTCACCCCTCCACTTT. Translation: CASSHLRPGQGDSPLHF.

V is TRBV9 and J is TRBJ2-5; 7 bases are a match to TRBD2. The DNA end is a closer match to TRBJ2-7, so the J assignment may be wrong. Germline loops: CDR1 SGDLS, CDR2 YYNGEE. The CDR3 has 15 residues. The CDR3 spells CASSVFSGGAYEQYF. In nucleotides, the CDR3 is TGTGCCAGCAGCGTATTCTCGGGGGGTGCCTACGAGCAGTACTTC.

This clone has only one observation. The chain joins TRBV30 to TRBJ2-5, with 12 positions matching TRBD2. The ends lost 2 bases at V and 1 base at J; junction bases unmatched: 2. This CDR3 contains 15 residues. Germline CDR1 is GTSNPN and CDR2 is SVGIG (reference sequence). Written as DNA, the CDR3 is TGTGCCTGGAGTAGACTAGCGGGAGTCCAAGAGACCCAGTACTTC. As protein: CAWSRLAGVQETQYF. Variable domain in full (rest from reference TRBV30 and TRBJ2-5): SQTIHQWPATLVQPVGSPLSLECTVEGTSNPNLYWYRQAAGRGLQLLFYSVGIGQISSEVPQNLSASRPQDRQFILSSKKLLLSDSGFYLCAWSRLAGVQETQYFGPGTRLLVL.

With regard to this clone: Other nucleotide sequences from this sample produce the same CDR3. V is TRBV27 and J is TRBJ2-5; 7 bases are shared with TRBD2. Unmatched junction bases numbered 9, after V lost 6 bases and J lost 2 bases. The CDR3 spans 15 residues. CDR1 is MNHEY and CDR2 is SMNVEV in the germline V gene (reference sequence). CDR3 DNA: TGTGCCAGCAGGGACCCTAGCGGAGGACAAGAGACCCAGTACTTC. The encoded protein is CASRDPSGGQETQYF.

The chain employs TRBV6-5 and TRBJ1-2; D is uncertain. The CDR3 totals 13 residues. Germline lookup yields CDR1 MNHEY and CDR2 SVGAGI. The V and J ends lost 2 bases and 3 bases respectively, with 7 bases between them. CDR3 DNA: TGTGCCAGCAGTTACATTCGGGACTATGGCTACACCTTC. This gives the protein CASSYIRDYGYTF.

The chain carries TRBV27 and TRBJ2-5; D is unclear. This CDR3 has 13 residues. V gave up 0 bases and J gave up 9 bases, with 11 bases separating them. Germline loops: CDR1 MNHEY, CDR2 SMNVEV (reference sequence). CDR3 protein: CASSLSGTRAQYF. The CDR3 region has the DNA TGTGCCAGCAGTTTATCAGGAACACGGGCCCAGTACTTC.

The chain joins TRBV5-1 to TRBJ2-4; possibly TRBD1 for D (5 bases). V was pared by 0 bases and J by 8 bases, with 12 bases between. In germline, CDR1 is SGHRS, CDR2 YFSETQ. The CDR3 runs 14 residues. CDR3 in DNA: TGCGCCAGCAGCTTGGTATCCAGGGATGACATTCAGTACTTC. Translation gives CASSLVSRDDIQYF.

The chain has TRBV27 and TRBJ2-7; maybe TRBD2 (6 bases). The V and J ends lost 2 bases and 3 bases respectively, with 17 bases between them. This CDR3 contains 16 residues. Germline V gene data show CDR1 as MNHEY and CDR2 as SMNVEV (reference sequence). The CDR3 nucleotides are TGTGCCAGCAGTTTAAGAGGAGGGCCAGCTAACTACGAGCAGTACTTC. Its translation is CASSLRGGPANYEQYF.

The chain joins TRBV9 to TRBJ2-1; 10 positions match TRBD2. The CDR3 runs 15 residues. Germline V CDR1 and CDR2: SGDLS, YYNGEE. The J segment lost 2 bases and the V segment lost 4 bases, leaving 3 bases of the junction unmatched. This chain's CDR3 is CASSLSGGAYNEQFF. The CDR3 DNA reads TGTGCCAGCAGCTTAAGCGGGGGGGCCTACAATGAGCAGTTCTTC.

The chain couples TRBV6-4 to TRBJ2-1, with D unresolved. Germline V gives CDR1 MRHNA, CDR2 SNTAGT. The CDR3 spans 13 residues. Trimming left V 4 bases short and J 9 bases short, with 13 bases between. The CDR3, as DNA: TGTGCCAGCAGTGGCTCTCCTGAGAGTGAGCAGTTCTTC. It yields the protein CASSGSPESEQFF.

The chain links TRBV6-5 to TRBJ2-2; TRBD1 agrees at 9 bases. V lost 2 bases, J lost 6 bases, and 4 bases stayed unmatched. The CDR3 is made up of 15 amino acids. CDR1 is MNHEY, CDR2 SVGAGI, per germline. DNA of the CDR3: TGTGCCAGCAGTTACCGGACAGGGGCCCCCGGGGAGCTGTTTTTT. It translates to CASSYRTGAPGELFF.

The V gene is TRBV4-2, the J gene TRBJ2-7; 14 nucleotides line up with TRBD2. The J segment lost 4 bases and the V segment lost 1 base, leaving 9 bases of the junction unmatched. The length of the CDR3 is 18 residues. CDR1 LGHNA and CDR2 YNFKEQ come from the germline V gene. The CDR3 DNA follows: TGTGCCAGCAGCCAAGTGACTAGCGGGGGGGCCAAAGGGTACGAGCAGTACTTC. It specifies CASSQVTSGGAKGYEQYF.

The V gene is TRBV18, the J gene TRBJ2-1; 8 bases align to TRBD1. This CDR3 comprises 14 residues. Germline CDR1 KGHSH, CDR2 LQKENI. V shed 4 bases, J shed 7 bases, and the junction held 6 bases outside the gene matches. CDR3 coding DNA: TGTGCCAGCTCACGGGCAGGGGGCTTGAATGAGCAGTTCTTC. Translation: CASSRAGGLNEQFF.

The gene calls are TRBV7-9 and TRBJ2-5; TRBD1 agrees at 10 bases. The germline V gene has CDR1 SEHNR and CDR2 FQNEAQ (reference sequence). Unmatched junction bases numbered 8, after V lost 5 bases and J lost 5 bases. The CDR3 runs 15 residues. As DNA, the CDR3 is TGTGCCAGCAGCCCGCCGAGACAGGGGGCTGAGACCCAGTACTTC. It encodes CASSPPRQGAETQYF.

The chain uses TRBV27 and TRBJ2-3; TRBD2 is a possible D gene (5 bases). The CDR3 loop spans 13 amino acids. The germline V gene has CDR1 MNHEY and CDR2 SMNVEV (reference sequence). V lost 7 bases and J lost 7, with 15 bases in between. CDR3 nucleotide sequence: TGTGCCAGCACCAGCGGAACCTTCCATACGCAGTATTTT. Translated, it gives CASTSGTFHTQYF.

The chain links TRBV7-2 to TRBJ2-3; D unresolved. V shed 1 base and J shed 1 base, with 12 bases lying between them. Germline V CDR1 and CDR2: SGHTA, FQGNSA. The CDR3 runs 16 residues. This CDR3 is CASSLGGHTGTDTQYF. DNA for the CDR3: TGTGCCAGCAGCTTAGGTGGCCACACCGGCACAGATACGCAGTATTTT. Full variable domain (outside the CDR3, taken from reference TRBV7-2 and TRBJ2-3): GAGVSQSPSNKVTEKGKDVELRCDPISGHTALYWYRQSLGQGLEFLIYFQGNSAPDKSGLPSDRFSAERTGGSVSTLTIQRTQQEDSAVYLCASSLGGHTGTDTQYFGPGTRLTVL.

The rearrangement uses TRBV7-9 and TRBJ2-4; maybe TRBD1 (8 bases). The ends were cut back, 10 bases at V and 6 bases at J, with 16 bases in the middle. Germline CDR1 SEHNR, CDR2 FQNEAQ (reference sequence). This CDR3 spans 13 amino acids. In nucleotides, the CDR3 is TGTGCCATCACAGGGGGGGGAAGAAACATTCAGTACTTC. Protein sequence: CAITGGGRNIQYF.